This record covers a single T cell receptor beta chain. The antigen is undetermined. This sample was taken from a study of T cells after yellow fever vaccination. Turning to the study itself: The fractions with low cell numbers were processed using SMART-Seq v4 Ultra Low Input. Study outcomes and limitations: Compared with primary, the secondary response was weaker and peaked at day 5, not 15. Boosting was followed by the reappearance of most primary-vaccination clones (roughly 96% CD4, about 90% CD8).

By 5'RACE template switching, TCR cDNA was produced, with a universal primer site and UMIs added in the process. TCRdb re-analysed the 5' RACE reads in MiXCR, keeping a single row per CDR3 protein. The table has 150,000 to 200,000 distinct CDR3 sequences, under 7.5% seen once. Material: CD4+ T cells sorted from PBMCs, obtained less than 6 days after the first yellow fever vaccination. This receptor was taken from a man aged 18 to 29 who received the YFV17D yellow fever vaccine.

In DNA form, the CDR3 reads TGTGCCAGCAGCTTAGGACTGACCGGACACACTACATACACTGAAGCTTTCTTT. Translation: CASSLGLTGHTTYTEAFF. This chain connects TRBV11-1 to TRBJ1-1, with a possible D match to TRBD1 (5 bases). CDR3 length equals 18 residues. CDR1 is SGHAT and CDR2 is FQDESV in the germline V gene (reference sequence). V lost 1 base to trimming and J lost 3 bases, with 21 bases between them.